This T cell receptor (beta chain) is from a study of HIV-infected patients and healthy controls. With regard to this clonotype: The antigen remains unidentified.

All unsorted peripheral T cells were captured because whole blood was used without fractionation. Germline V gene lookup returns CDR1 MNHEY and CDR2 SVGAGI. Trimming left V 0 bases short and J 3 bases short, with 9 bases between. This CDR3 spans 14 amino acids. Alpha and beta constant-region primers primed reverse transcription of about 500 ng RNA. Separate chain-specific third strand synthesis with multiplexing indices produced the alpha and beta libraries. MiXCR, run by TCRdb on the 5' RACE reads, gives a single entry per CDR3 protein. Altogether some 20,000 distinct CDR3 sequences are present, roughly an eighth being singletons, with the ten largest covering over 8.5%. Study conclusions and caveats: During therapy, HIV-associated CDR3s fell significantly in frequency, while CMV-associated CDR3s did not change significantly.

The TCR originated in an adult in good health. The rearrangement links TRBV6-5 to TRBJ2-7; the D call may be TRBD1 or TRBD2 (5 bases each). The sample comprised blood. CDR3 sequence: CASSYSRDGYEQYF. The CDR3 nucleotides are TGTGCCAGCAGTTACTCGAGGGACGGCTACGAGCAGTACTTC.